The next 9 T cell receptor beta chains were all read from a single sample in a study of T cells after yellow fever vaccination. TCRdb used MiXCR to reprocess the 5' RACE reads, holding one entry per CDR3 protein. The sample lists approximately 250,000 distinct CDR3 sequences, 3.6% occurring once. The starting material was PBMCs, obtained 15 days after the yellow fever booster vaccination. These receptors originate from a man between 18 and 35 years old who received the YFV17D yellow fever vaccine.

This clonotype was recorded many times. In DNA form, the CDR3 reads TGTGCCAGCAGTTTAGACAGCTCCTACGAGCAGTACGTC. This sequence encodes CASSLDSSYEQYV. The chain carries TRBV7-2 and TRBJ2-7; TRBD1 is a possible D gene (5 bases). Germline CDR1 and CDR2: SGHTA and FQGNSA. The CDR3 is 13 residues long.

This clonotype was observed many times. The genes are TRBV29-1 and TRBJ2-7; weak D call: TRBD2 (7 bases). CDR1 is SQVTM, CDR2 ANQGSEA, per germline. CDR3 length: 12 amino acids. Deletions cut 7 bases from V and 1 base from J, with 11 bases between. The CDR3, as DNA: TGCAGCGCGGGGGGCGATTCCTACGAGCAGTACTTC. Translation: CSAGGDSYEQYF.

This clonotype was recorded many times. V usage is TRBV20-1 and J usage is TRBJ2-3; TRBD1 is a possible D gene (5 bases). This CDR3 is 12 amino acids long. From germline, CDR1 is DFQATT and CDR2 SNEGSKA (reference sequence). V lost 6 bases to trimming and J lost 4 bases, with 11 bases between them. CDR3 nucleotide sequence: TGCAGTGCGAAGTGGGGCGCAGATACGCAGTATTTT. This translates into CSAKWGADTQYF.

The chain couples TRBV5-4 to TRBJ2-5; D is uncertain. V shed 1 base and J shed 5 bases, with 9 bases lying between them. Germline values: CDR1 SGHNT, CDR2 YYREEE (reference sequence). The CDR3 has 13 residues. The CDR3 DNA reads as TGTGCCAGCAGCTTGCCCCTAGGGGAGACCCAGTACTTC. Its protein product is CASSLPLGETQYF.

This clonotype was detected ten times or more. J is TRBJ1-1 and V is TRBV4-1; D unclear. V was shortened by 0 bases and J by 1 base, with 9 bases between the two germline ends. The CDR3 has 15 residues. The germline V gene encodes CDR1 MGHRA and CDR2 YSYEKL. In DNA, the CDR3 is TGCGCCAGCAGCCAAGATGGGAGACGGAACACTGAAGCTTTCTTT. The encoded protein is CASSQDGRRNTEAFF.

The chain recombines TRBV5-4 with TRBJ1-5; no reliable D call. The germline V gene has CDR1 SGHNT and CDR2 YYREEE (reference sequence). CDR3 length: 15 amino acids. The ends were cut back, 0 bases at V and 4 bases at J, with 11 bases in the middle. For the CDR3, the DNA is TGTGCCAGCAGCTTGGATCCCACTGGGAATCAGCCCCAGCATTTT. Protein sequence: CASSLDPTGNQPQHF.

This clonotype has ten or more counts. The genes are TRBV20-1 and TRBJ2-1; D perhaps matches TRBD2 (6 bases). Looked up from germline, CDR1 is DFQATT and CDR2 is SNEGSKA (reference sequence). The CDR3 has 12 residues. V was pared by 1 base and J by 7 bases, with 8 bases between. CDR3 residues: CSARVGRNEQFF. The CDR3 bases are TGCAGTGCTAGAGTAGGGAGGAATGAGCAGTTCTTC.

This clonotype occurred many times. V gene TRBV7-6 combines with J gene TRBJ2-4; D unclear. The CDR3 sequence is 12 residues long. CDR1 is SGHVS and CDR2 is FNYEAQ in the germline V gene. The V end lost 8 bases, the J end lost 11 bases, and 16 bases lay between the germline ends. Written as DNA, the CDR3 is TGTGCCAGCCCGGACCCCGGGCCATTTCAGTACTTC. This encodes CASPDPGPFQYF.

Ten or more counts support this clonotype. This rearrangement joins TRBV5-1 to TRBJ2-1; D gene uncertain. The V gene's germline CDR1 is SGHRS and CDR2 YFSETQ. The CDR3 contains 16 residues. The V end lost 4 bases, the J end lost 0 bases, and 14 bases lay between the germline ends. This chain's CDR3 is CASSGLGPSSYNEQFF. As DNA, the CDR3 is TGCGCCAGCAGCGGGCTCGGGCCCAGCTCCTACAATGAGCAGTTCTTC.